These 13 T cell receptor beta chains share one sample of origin, sequenced in a study of cytotoxic CD8 clonotypes in ibrutinib-treated CLL (dated by TCRdb to the early 2020s). Read against the paper, the sample's time point label means: approximately 25 months on ibrutinib. Library preparation was by the immunoSEQ multiplex PCR assay. Entries here come from immuneACCESS through TCRdb and include only in-frame sequences with V and J called. Some clones fail to appear in such tables; in the studies checked, an unresolved V gene covers under half of the shortfall, and the cause of the remainder is unknown. The sample data list some 50,000 clones, and 56% of these were observed just once. Over 20% of the sample lies in the top ten. This specimen consisted of PBMCs, obtained after 24 months of ibrutinib treatment. These receptors came from a human donor with chronic lymphocytic leukemia.

This sequence joins TRBV28 and TRBJ1-2; TRBD1 matches at 8 bases. This CDR3 is 13 amino acids long. Germline CDR1 is MDHEN and CDR2 is SYDVKM. V was clipped by 4 bases and J by 3 bases; unmatched bases: 1. The CDR3 sequence is CASSSTGDYGYTF. CDR3 coding DNA: TGTGCCAGCAGTTCGACAGGGGACTATGGCTACACCTTC.

This rearrangement joins TRBV6-1 to TRBJ2-5; TRBD1 is a possible D gene (6 bases). CDR1 MNHNS and CDR2 SASEGT come from the germline V gene. The V end lost 0 bases, the J end lost 5 bases, and 22 bases lay between the germline ends. CDR3 length equals 18 residues. The CDR3 spells CASSEAVGGRVPAETQYF. CDR3 DNA sequence: TGTGCCAGCAGTGAAGCGGTAGGGGGTCGAGTGCCGGCGGAGACCCAGTACTTC.

The chain uses TRBV6-5 and TRBJ2-1, with 9 bases matching TRBD2. CDR1 and CDR2 from the germline V gene are MNHEY and SVGAGI. The CDR3 contains 15 residues. Trimming cost V 1 base and J 5 bases; bases outside gene matches: 3. In DNA form, the CDR3 reads TGTGCCAGCAGTTACTTAGCGGGGGCCGACAATGAGCAGTTCTTC. This translates into CASSYLAGADNEQFF.

CDR3 sequence reads: CASNSNGELFF. The CDR3 DNA sequence: TGTGCCAGCAATTCGAACGGGGAGCTGTTTTTT. The rearrangement uses TRBV21-1 and TRBJ2-2. TRBV21-1 is assigned pseudogene status. The CDR3 length is 11 residues.

The chain employs TRBV7-2 and TRBJ2-7; the match to TRBD2 covers 14 bases. Trimming took 0 bases from V and 3 from J; bases not matched to a gene: 7. The CDR3 is 18 amino acids. CDR1 SGHTA and CDR2 FQGNSA come from the germline V gene. CDR3 bases: TGTGCCAGCAGCTTAGCTAGACTAGCGGGGGGGCGTAGCTACGAGCAGTACGTC. Protein product: CASSLARLAGGRSYEQYV.

The chain uses TRBV28 and TRBJ2-7, with no clear D. In germline, CDR1 is MDHEN, CDR2 SYDVKM. V lost 10 bases, J lost 0 bases, and 19 bases lay in between. The CDR3 contains 15 residues. CDR3 nucleotide sequence: TGTGCCACCTCGCCGCAGACTTCTTTCTCCTACGAGCAGTACTTC. Translated: CATSPQTSFSYEQYF.

The chain carries TRBV9 and TRBJ1-6, with D maybe TRBD1 (6 bases). V shed 4 bases and J shed 8 bases, with 13 bases lying between them. The CDR3 extends over 14 amino acids. Germline V gene lookup returns CDR1 SGDLS and CDR2 YYNGEE. CDR3 protein: CASSLDSLDSPLHF. The CDR3 nucleotides read TGTGCCAGCAGCCTGGACAGCCTTGATTCACCCCTCCACTTT. The full variable domain, rest sourced from reference TRBV9 and TRBJ1-6, is DSGVTQTPKHLITATGQRVTLRCSPRSGDLSVYWYQQSLDQGLQFLIQYYNGEERAKGNILERFSAQQFPDLHSELNLSSLELGDSALYFCASSLDSLDSPLHFGNGTRLTVT.

The J gene is TRBJ1-2, the V gene TRBV5-1, with 9 bases that match TRBD1. The CDR3 totals 16 residues. Germline CDR1 SGHRS, CDR2 YFSETQ. V gave up 0 bases and J gave up 5 bases; unmatched junction bases: 8. CDR3 sequence reads: CASSLAVDRGRYGYTF. The CDR3 nucleotides are TGCGCCAGCAGCTTGGCCGTAGACAGGGGGAGGTATGGCTACACCTTC.

This clone was seen a handful of times. The gene calls are TRBV19 and TRBJ2-4; no clear D gene. The germline V gene encodes CDR1 LNHDA and CDR2 SQIVND (reference sequence). Trimming took 7 bases from V and 6 from J, leaving 13 bases between them. The CDR3 sequence is 13 residues long. The DNA of the CDR3 is TGTGCCAGTACGGTGGTGGGTGGAAACATTCAGTACTTC. This gives the protein CASTVVGGNIQYF.

This chain uses TRBV15 with TRBJ1-2, with D possibly TRBD1 on 6 matching bases. This CDR3 contains 12 residues. Per the germline V gene, CDR1 is LNHNV and CDR2 is YYDKDF (reference sequence). Deletions cut 5 bases from V and 7 bases from J, with 11 bases between. Here the CDR3 reads CATSEGQLGYTF. CDR3 DNA sequence: TGTGCCACCAGCGAAGGACAGCTTGGCTACACCTTC.

V and J are TRBV6-5 and TRBJ2-7, with D tentatively TRBD2 (6 bases). This CDR3 has 14 residues. V was trimmed by 9 bases and J by 6 bases, leaving 21 bases between them. Germline V gene sequence: CDR1 MNHEY, CDR2 SVGAGI. CDR3 residues: CARRRGGWLGEQYV. Here the CDR3 DNA reads TGTGCCAGAAGGAGGGGTGGATGGCTGGGCGAGCAGTACGTC.

The chain uses TRBV5-1 and TRBJ2-7; D is undetermined. V gave up 1 base and J gave up 4 bases, with 9 bases separating them. Germline V gene lookup returns CDR1 SGHRS and CDR2 YFSETQ. The CDR3 contains 13 residues. CDR3 residues: CASSLPEIYEQYV. The CDR3 DNA reads as TGCGCCAGCAGCTTGCCAGAGATTTACGAGCAGTACGTC.

The chain has TRBV4-1 and TRBJ2-3; D is possibly TRBD2 (6 bases). This CDR3 is 15 amino acids long. V dropped 1 base and J dropped 7 bases, with 15 bases sitting between them. The germline gives CDR1 MGHRA, CDR2 YSYEKL. This CDR3 reads CASSQVAGRMYTQYF. The CDR3 DNA is TGCGCCAGCAGCCAAGTTGCCGGGAGAATGTATACGCAGTATTTT.